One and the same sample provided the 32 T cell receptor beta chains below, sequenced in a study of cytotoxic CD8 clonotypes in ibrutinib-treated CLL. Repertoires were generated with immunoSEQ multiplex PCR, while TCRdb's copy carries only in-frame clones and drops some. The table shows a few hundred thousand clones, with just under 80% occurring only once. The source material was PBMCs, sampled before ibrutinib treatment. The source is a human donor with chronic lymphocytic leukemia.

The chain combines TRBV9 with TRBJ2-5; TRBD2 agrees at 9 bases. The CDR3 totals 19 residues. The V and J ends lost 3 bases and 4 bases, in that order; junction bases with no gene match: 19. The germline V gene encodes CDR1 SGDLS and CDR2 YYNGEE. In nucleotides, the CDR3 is TGTGCCAGCAGCGGTCGGAGCGCTAGCGGGACACACCGTGTAGAGACCCAGTACTTC. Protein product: CASSGRSASGTHRVETQYF.

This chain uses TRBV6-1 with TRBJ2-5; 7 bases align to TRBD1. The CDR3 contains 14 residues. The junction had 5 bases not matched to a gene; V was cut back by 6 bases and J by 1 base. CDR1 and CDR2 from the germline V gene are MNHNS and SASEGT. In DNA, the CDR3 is TGTGCCAGCAGCCAGGGGGTGACCCAAGAGACCCAGTACTTC. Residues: CASSQGVTQETQYF.

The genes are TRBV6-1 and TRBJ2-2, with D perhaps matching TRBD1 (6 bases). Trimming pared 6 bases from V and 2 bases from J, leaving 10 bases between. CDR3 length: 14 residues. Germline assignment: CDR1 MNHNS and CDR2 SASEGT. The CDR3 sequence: CASRLTGNTGELFF. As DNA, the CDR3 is TGTGCCAGCAGATTGACAGGAAACACCGGGGAGCTGTTTTTT.

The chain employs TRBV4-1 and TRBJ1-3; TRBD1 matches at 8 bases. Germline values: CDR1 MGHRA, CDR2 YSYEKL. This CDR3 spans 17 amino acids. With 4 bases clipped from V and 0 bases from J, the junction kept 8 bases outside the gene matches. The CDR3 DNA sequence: TGCGCCAGCAGCCTAATACGACAGGGGAGCTCTGGAAACACCATATATTTT. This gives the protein CASSLIRQGSSGNTIYF.

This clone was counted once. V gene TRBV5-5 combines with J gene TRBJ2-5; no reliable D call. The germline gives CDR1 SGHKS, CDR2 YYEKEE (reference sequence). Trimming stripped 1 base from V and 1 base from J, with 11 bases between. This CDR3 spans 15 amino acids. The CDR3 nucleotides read TGTGCCAGCAGCTTGCTTGTCTCACGCCAAGAGACCCAGTACTTC. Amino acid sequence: CASSLLVSRQETQYF.

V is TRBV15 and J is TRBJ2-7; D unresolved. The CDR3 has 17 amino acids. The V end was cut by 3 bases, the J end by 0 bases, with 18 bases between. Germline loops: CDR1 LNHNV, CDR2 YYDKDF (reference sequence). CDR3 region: CATSSLSGASSSYEQYF. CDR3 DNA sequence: TGTGCCACCAGCAGTCTAAGTGGCGCATCTAGCTCCTACGAGCAGTACTTC.

The CDR3 sequence: CASSSSTETQYF. For the CDR3, the DNA is TGTGCCAGCAGCTCCTCTACGGAGACCCAGTACTTC. This chain uses TRBV7-2 with TRBJ2-5; D is uncertain. Germline V gene lookup returns CDR1 SGHTA and CDR2 FQGNSA. The CDR3 runs 12 residues. Trimming removed 4 bases at V and 5 bases at J, with 8 bases between.

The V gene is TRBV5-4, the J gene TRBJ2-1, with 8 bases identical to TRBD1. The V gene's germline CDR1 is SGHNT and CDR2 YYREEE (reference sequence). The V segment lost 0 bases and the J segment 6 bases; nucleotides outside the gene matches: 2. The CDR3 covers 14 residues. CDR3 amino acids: CASSLDTGGNEQFF. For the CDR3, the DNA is TGTGCCAGCAGCTTGGATACAGGGGGCAATGAGCAGTTCTTC.

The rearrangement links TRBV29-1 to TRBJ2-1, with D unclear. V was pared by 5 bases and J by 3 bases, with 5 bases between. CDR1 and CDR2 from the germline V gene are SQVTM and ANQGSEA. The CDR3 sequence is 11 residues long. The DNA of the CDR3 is TGCAGCGTTACAAACTACAATGAGCAGTTCTTC. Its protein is CSVTNYNEQFF.

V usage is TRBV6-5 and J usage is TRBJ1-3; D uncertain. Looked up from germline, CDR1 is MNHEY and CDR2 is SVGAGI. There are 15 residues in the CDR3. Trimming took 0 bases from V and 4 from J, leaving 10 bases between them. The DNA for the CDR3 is TGTGCCAGCAGTTACTCCGCCGGAAGGGGAAACACCATATATTTT. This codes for CASSYSAGRGNTIYF.

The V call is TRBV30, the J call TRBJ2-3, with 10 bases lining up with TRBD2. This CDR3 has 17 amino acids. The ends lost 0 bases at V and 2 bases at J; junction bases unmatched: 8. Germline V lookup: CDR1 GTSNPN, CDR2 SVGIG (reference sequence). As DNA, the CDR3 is TGTGCCTGGAGTGTACTTCGGACTAGCGGAACCACAGATACGCAGTATTTT. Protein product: CAWSVLRTSGTTDTQYF.

The CDR3 bases are TGCGCCAGCAGCCAAAACGACCGGTCAGAGACCCAGTACTTC. Its protein product is CASSQNDRSETQYF. The rearrangement uses TRBV4-3 and TRBJ2-5, with D hard to call. Germline CDR1 reads LGHNA; CDR2 reads YSLEER. The CDR3 consists of 14 residues. V gave up 2 bases and J gave up 4 bases, with 11 bases separating them.

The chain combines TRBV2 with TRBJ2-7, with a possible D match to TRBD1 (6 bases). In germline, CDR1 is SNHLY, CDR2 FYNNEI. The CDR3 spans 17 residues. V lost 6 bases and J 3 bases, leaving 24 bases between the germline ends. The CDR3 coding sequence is TGTGCCAGCAGCTCCCCGGCTTCGGGACACTCTATCTACGAGCAGTACTTC. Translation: CASSSPASGHSIYEQYF.

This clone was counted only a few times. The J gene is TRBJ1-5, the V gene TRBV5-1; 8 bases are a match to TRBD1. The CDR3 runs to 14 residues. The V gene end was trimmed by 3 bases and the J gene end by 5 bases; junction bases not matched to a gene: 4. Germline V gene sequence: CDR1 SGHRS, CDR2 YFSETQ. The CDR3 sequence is CASSSGQGDQPQHF. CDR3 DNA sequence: TGCGCCAGCAGCTCCGGACAGGGAGATCAGCCCCAGCATTTT.

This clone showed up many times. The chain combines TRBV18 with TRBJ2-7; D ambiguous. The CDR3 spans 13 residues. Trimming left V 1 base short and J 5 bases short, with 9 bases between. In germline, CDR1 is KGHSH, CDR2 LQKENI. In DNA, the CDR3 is TGTGCCAGCTCACCACGTCTATTCCACGAGCAGTACTTC. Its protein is CASSPRLFHEQYF.

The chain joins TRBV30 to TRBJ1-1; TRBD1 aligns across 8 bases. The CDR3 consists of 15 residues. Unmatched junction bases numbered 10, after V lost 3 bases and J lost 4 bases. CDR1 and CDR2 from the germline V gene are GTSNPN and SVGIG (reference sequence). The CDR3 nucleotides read TGTGCCTGGAGGCACTTTGGCGACAGGGGCACTGAAGCTTTCTTT. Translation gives CAWRHFGDRGTEAFF.

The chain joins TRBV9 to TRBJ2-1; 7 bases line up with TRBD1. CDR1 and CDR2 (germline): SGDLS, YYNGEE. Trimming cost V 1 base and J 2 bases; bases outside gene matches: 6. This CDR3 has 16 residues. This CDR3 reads CASSVRDSSTYNEQFF. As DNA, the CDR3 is TGTGCCAGCAGCGTACGGGACAGTTCTACCTACAATGAGCAGTTCTTC.

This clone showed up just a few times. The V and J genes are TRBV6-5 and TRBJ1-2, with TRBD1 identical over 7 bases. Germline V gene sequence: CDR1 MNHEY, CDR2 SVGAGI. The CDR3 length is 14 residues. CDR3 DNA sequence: TGTGCGGACCCCCTCGACAGGGAGATGTGTGGCTACACCTTC. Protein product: CADPLDREMCGYTF.

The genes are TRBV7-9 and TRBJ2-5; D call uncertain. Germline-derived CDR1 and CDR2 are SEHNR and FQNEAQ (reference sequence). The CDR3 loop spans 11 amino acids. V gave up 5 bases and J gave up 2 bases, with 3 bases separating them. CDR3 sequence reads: CASSPQETQYF. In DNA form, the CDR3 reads TGTGCCAGCAGCCCACAAGAGACCCAGTACTTC.

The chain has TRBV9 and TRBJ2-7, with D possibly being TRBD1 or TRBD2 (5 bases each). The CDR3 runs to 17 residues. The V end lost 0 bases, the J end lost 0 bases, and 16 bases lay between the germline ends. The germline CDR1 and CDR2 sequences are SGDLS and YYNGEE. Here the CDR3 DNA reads TGTGCCAGCAGCGTAGCTACGTCCCCAGGGAGCTCCTACGAGCAGTACTTC. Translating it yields CASSVATSPGSSYEQYF. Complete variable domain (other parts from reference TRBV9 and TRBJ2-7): DSGVTQTPKHLITATGQRVTLRCSPRSGDLSVYWYQQSLDQGLQFLIQYYNGEERAKGNILERFSAQQFPDLHSELNLSSLELGDSALYFCASSVATSPGSSYEQYFGPGTRLTVT.

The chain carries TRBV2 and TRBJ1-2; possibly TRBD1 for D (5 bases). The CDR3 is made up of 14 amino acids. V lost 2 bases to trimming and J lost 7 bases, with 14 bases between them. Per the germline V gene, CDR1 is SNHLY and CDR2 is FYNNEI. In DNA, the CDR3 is TGTGCCAGCAGTGAACAGGGAATGGCTGGTGGCTACACCTTC. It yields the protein CASSEQGMAGGYTF.

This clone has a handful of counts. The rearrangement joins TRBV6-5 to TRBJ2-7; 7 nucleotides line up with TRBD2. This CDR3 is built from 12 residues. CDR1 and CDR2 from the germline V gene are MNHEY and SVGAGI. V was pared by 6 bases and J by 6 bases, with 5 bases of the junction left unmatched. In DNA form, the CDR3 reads TGTGCCAGCAGCAGGACTAGGGGCGAGCAGTACTTC. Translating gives CASSRTRGEQYF.

The CDR3 region is CSARGLSEYEQYF. Here the CDR3 DNA reads TGCAGCGCCAGGGGGTTATCGGAGTACGAGCAGTACTTC. The V and J genes are TRBV29-1 and TRBJ2-7, with 7 bases that match TRBD1. This CDR3 spans 13 amino acids. The J segment lost 4 bases and the V segment lost 7 bases, leaving 10 bases of the junction unmatched. In germline, CDR1 is SQVTM, CDR2 ANQGSEA.

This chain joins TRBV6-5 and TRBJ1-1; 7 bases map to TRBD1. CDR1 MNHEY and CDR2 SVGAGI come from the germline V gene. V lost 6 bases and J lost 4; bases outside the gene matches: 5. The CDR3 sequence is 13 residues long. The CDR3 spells CASRLQGRTEAFF. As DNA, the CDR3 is TGTGCCAGCAGACTACAGGGGCGCACTGAAGCTTTCTTT.

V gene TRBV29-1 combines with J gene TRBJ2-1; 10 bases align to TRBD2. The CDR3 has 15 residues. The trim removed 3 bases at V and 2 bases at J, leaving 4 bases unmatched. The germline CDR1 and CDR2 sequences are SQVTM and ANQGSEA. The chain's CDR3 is CSVDKLAGTYNEQFF. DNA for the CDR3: TGCAGCGTTGATAAACTAGCGGGAACCTACAATGAGCAGTTCTTC.

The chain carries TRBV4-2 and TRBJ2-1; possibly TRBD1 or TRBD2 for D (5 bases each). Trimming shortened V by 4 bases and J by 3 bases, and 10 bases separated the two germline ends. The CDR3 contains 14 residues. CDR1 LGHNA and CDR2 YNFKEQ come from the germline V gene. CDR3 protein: CASSRRDDYNEQFF. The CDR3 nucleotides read TGTGCCAGCAGCCGACGGGACGACTACAATGAGCAGTTCTTC.

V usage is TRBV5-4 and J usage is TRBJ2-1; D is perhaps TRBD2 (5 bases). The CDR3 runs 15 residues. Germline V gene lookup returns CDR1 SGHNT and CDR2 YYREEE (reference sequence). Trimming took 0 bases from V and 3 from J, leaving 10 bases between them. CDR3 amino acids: CASSLGTGSYNEQFF. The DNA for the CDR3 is TGTGCCAGCAGCTTGGGGACGGGAAGCTACAATGAGCAGTTCTTC.

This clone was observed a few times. CDR3 coding DNA: TGTGCCAGCACTGGAGAAGGACAGGGGTACGAGCAGTACTTC. Its translation: CASTGEGQGYEQYF. The gene calls are TRBV2 and TRBJ2-7, with 9 bases lining up with TRBD1. V lost 7 bases to trimming and J lost 4 bases; unmatched junction nucleotides: 8. The CDR3 is 14 amino acids. CDR1 SNHLY and CDR2 FYNNEI come from the germline V gene.

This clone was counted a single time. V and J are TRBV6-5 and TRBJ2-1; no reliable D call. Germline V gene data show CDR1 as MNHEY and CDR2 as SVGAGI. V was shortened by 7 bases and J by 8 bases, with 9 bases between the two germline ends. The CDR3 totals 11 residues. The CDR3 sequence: CASKSVHEQFF. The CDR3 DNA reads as TGTGCCAGCAAATCCGTGCATGAGCAGTTCTTC.

The CDR3 loop is CASSAEGVTEAFF. The CDR3 coding sequence is TGTGCCAGCAGTGCGGAGGGGGTAACTGAAGCTTTCTTT. This chain links TRBV2 with TRBJ1-1, with D possibly TRBD1 on 6 matching bases. The CDR3 has 13 amino acids. Germline assignment: CDR1 SNHLY and CDR2 FYNNEI. V was cut by 4 bases and J by 5 bases, with 11 bases left in between.

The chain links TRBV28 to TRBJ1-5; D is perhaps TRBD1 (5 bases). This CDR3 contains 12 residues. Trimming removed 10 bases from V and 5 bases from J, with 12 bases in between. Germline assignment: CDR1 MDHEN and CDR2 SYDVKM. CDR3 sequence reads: CATRQGDQPQHF. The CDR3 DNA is TGTGCCACAAGACAAGGGGATCAGCCCCAGCATTTT.

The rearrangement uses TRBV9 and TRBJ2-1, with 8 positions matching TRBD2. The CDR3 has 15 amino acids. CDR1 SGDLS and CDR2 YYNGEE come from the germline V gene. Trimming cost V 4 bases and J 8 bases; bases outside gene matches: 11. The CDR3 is CASSSSGSLVYEQFF. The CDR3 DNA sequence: TGTGCCAGCAGCTCCAGCGGGAGTTTGGTCTATGAGCAGTTCTTC. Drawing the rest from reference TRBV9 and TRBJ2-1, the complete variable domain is DSGVTQTPKHLITATGQRVTLRCSPRSGDLSVYWYQQSLDQGLQFLIQYYNGEERAKGNILERFSAQQFPDLHSELNLSSLELGDSALYFCASSSSGSLVYEQFFGPGTRLTVL.